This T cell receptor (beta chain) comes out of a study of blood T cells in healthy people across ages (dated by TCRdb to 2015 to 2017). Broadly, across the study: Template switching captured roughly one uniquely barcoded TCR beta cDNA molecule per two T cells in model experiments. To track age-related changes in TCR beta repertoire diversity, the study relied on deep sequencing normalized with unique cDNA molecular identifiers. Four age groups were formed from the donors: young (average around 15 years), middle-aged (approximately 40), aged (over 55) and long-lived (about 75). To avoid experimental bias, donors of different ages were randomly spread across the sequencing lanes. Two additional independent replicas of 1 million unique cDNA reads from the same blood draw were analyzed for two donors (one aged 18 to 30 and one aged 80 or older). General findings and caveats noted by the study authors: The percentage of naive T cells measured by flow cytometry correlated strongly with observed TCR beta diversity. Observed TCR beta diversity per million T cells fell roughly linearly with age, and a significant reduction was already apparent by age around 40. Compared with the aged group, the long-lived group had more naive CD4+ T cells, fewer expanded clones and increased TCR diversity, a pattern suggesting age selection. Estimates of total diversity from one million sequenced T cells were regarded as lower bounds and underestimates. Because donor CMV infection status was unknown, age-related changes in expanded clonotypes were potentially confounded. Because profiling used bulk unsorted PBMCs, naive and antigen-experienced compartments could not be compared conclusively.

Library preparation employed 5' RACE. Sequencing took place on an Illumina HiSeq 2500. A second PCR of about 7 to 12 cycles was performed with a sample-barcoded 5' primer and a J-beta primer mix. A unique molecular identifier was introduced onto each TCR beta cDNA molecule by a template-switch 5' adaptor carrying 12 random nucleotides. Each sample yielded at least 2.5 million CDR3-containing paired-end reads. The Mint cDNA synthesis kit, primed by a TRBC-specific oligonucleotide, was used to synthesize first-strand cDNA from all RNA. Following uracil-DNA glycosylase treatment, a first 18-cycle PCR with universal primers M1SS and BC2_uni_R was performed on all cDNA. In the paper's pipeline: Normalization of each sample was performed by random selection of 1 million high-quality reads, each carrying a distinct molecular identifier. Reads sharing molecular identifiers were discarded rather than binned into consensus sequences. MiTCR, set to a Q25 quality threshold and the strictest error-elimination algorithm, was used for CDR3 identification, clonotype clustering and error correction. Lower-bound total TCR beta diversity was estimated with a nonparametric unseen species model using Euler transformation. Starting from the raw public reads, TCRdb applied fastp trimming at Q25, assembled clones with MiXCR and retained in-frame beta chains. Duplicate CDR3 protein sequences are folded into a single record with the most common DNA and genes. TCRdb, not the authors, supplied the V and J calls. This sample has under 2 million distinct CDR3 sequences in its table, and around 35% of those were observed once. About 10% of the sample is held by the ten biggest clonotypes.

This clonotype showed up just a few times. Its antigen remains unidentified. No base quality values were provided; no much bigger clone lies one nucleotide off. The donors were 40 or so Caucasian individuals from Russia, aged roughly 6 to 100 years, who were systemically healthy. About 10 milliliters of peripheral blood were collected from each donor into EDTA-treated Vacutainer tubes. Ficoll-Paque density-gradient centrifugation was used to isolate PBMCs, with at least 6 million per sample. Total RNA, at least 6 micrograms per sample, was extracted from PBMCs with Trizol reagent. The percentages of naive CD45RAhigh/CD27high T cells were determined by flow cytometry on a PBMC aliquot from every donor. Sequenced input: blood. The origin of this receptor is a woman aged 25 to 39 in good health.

The CDR3 here reads CASSLKGALTNEQFF. The base sequence is TGCGCCAGCAGCTTGAAGGGGGCCTTAACCAATGAGCAGTTCTTC. The V gene is TRBV5-1 and the J gene is TRBJ2-1; 7 of the junction bases match TRBD1. Compared with germline, V lacks 1 base and J lacks 6 bases; bases without a gene match: 7. The CDR3 starts with the cysteine, ends with the phenylalanine, and has 15 residues. The only DNA kept is the CDR3, 45 bases in frame from the first base. Based on the germline V gene, the CDR1 and CDR2 sequences are SGHRS and YFSETQ.